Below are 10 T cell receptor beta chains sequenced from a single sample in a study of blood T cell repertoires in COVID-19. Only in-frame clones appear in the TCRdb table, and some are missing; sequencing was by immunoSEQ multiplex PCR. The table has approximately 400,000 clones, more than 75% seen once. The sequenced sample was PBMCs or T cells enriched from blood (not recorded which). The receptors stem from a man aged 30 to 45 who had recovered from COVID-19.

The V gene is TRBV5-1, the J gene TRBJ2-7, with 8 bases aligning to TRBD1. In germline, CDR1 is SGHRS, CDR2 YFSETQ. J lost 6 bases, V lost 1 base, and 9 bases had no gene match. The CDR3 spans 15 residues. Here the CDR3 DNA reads TGCGCCAGCAGCTTGACGGGACAGGTACCATCCGAGCAGTACTTC. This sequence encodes CASSLTGQVPSEQYF.

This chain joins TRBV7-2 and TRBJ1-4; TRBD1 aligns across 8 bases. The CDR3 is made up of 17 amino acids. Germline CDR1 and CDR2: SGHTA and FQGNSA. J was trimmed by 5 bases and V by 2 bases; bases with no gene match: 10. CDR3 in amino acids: CASSLRYPDRGNEKLFF. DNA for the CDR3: TGTGCCAGCAGCTTAAGATACCCTGACAGGGGAAATGAAAAACTGTTTTTT.

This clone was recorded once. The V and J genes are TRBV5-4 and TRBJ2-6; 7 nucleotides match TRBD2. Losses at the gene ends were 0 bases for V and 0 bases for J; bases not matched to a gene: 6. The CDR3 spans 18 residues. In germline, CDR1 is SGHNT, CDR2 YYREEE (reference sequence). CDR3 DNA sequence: TGTGCCAGCAGCTTGGCCAGCGGGGTCCTCTCTGGGGCCAACGTCCTGACTTTC. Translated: CASSLASGVLSGANVLTF.

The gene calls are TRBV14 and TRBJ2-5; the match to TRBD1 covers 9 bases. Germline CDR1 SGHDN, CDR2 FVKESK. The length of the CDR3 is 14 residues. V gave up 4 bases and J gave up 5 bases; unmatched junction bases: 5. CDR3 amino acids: CASSPQGAGETQYF. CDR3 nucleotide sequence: TGTGCCAGCAGCCCACAGGGGGCTGGGGAGACCCAGTACTTC.

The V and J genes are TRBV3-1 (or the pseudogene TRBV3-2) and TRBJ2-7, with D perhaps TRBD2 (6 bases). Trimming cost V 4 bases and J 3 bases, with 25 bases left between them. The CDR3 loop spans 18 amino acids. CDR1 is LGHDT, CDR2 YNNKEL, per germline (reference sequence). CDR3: CASSPNPYRDLGDYEQYF. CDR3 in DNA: TGTGCCAGCAGCCCAAATCCATACCGGGACTTGGGGGACTACGAGCAGTACTTC.

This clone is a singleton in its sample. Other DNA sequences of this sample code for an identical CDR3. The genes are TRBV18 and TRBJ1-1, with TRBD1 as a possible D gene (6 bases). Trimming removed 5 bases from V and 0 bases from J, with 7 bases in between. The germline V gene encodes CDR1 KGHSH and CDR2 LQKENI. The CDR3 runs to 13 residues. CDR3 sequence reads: CASSGDMNTEAFF. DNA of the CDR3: TGTGCCAGCTCAGGGGACATGAACACTGAAGCTTTCTTT. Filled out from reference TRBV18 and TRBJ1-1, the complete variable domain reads NAGVMQNPRHLVRRRGQEARLRCSPMKGHSHVYWYRQLPEEGLKFMVYLQKENIIDESGMPKERFSAEFPKEGPSILRIQQVVRGDSAAYFCASSGDMNTEAFFGQGTRLTVV.

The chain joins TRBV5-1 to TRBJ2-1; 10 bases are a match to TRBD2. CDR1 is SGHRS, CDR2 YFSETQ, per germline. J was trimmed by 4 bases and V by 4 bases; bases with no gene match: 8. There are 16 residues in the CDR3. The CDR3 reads CASSLLAGGGYNEQFF. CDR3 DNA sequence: TGCGCCAGCAGCCTTTTAGCGGGGGGTGGGTACAATGAGCAGTTCTTC.

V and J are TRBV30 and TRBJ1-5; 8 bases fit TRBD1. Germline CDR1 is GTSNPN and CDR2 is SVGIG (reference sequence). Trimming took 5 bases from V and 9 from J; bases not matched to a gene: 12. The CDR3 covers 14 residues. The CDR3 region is CAWGPGTGSWPQHF. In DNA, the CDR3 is TGTGCCTGGGGTCCGGGGACAGGTTCGTGGCCCCAGCATTTT.

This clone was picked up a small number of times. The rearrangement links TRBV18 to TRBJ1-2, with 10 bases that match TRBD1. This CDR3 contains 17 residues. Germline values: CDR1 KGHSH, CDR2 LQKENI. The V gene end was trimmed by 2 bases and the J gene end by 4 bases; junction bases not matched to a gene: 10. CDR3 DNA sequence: TGTGCCAGCTCACCAATTACCGGGACAGGGGAAGGCTATGGCTACACCTTC. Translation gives CASSPITGTGEGYGYTF.

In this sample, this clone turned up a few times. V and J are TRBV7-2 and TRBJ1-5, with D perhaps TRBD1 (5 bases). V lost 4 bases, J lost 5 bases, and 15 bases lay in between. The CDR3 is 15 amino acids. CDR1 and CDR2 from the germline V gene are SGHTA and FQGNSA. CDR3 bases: TGTGCCAGCAGCTCCGAATTCGGGGGATATCAGCCCCAGCATTTT. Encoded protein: CASSSEFGGYQPQHF.